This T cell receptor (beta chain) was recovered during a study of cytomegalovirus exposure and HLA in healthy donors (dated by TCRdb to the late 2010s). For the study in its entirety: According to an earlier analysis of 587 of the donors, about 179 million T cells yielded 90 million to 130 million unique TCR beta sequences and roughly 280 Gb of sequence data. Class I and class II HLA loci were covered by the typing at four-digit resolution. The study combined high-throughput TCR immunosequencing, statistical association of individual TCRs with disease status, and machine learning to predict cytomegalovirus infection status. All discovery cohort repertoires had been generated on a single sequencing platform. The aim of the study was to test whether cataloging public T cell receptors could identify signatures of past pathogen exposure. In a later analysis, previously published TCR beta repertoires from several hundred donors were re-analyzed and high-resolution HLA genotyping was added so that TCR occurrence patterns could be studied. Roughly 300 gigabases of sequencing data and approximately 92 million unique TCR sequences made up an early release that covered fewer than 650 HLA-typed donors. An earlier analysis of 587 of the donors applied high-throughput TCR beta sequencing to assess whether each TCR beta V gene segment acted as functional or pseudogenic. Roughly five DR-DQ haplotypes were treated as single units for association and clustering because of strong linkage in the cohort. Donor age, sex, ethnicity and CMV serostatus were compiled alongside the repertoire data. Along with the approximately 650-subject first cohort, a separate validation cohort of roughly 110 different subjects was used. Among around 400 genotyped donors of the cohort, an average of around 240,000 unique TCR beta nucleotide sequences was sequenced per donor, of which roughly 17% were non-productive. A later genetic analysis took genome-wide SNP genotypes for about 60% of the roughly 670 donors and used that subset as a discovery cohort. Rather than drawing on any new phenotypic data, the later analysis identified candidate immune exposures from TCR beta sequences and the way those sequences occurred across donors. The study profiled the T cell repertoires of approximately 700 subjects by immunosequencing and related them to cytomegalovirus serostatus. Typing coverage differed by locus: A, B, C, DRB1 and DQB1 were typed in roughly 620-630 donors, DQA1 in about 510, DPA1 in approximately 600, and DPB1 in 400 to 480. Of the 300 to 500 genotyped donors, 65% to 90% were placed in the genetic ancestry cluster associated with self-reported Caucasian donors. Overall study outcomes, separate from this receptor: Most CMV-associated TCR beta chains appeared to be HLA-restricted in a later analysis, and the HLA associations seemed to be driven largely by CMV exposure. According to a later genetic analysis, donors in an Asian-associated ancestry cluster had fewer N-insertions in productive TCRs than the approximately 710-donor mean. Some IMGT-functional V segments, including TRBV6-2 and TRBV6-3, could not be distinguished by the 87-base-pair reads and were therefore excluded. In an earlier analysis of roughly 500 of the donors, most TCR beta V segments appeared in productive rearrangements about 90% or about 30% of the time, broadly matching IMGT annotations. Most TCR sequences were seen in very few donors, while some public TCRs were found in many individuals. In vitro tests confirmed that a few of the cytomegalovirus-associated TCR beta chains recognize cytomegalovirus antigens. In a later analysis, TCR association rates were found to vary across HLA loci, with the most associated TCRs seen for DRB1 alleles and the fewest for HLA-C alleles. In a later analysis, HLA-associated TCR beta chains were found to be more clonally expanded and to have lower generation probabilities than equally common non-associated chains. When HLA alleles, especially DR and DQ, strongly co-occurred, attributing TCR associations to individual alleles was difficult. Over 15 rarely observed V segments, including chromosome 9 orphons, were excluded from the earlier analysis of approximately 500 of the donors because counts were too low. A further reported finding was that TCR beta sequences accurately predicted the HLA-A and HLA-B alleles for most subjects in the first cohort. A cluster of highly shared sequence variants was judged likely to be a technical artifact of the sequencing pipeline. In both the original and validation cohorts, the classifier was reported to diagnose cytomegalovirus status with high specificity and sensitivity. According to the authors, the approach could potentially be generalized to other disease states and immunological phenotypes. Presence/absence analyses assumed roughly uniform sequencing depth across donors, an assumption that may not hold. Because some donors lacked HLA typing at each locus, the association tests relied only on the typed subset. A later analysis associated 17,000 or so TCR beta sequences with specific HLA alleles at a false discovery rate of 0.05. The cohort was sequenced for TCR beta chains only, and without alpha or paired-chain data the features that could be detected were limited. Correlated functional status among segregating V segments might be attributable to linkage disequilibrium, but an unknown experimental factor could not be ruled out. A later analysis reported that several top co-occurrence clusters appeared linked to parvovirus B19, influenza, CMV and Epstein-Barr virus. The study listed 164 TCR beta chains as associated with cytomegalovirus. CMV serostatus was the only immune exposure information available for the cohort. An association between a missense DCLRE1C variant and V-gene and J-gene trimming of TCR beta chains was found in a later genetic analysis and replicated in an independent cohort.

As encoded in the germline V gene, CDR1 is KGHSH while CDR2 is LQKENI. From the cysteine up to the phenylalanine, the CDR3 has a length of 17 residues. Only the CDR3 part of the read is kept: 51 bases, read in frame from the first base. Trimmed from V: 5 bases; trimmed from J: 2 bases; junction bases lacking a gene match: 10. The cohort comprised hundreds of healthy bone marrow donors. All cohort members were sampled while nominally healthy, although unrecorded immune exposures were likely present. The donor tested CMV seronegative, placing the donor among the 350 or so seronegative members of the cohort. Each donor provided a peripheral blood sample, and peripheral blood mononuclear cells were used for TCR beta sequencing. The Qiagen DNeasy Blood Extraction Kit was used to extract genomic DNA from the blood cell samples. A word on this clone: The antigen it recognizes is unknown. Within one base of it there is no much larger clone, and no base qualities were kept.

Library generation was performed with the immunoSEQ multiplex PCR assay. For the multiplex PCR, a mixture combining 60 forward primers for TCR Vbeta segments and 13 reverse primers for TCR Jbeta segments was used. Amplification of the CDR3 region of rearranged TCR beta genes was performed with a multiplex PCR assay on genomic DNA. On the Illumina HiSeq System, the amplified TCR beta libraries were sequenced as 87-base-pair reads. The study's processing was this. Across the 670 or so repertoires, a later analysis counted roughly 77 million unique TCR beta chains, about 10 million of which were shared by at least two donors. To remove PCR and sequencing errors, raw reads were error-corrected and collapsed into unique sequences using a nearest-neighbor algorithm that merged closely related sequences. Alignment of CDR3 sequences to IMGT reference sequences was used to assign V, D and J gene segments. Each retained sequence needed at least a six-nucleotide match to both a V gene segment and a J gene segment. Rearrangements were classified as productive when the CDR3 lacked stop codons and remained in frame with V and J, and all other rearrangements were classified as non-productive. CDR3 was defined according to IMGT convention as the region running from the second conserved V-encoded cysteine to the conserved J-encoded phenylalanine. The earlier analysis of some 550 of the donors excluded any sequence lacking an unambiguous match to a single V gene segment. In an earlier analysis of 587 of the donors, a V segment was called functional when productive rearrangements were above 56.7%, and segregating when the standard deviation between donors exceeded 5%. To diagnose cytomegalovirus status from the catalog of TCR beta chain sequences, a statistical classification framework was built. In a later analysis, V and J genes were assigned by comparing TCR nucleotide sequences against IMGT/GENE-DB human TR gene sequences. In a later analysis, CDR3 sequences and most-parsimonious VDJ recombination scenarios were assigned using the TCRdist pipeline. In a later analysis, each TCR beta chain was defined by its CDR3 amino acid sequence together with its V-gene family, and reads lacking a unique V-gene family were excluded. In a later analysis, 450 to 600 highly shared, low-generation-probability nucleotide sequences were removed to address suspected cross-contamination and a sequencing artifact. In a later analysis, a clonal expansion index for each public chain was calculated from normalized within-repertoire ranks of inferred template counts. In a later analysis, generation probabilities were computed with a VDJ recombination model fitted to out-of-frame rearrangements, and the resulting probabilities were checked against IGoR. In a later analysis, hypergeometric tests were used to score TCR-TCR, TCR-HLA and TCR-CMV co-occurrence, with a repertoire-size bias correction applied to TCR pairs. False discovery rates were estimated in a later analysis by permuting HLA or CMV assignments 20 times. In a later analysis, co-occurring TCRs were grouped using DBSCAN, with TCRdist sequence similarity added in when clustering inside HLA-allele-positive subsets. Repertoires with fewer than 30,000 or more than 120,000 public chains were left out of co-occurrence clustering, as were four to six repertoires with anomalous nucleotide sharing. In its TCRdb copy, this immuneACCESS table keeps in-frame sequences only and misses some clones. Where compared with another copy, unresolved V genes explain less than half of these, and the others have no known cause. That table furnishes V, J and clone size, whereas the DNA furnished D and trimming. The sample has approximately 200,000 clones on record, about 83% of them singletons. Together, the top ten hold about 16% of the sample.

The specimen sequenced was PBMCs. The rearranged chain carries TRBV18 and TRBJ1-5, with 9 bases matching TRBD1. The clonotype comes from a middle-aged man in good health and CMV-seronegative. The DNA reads TGTGCCAGCTCAGGGGGACAGGGTGGTGGAGGCAATCAGCCCCAGCATTTT. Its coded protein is CASSGGQGGGGNQPQHF.